The clone carrying this T cell receptor (beta chain) was found a few times. These data belong to a study of T cells in Graves' hyperthyroidism and ophthalmopathy. Researchers amplified the TCR beta CDR3 regions from RNA transcripts. Researchers ran a first-round RT-PCR on the TCR CDR3 using the HTBI primer set. Using its own MiXCR run on the multiplex PCR reads, TCRdb lists one record per CDR3 protein. Among a few hundred thousand distinct CDR3 sequences listed, approximately 17% were seen once. Duration under 3 months, a NOSPECS grade of at least 4, and a Clinical Activity Score of at least 3 characterized the ophthalmopathy patients. V was clipped by 4 bases and J by 3 bases; unmatched bases: 9. There are 15 residues in the CDR3. Germline V gene data show CDR1 as LNHNV and CDR2 as YYDKDF (reference sequence).

Sample: blood. This clonotype was obtained from a woman aged 55-69 years with Graves' ophthalmopathy. The rearrangement uses TRBV15 and TRBJ2-7, with 7 bases aligning to TRBD1. CDR3 residues: CATSTRLGTDYEQYF. CDR3 in DNA: TGTGCCACCAGCACACGGCTCGGGACAGACTACGAGCAGTACTTC.